This TCR beta chain appears in the sequencing data of a study of response to subunit inactivated influenza vaccine. MiXCR was run by TCRdb on the RT-PCR reads, yielding one entry per CDR3 protein. The sample comprises approximately 730,000 distinct CDR3 sequences, approximately 15% of which are singletons, and approximately 7% rests with the top ten. The input for sequencing was PBMCs from blood, taken roughly 2 weeks before vaccination. The receptor was isolated from a man aged 50 to 59 who received an inactivated influenza vaccine.

The CDR3 sequence is CASSFPDRGKLFF. The CDR3 nucleotides are TGTGCCAGCAGCTTCCCTGACAGGGGAAAACTGTTTTTT. The chain recombines TRBV7-9 with TRBJ1-4, with 8 nucleotides matching TRBD1. The CDR3 loop spans 13 amino acids. CDR1 and CDR2 (germline): SEHNR, FQNEAQ (reference sequence). After removal of 3 bases from V and 10 bases from J, the junction contained 4 bases not matched to a gene.